The subject of this entry is one T cell receptor beta chain. Its antigen is still unknown. It was cDNA, reverse transcribed from extracted RNA, that served as the sequencing template. The assay was immunoSEQ multiplex PCR, and TCRdb's table has in-frame clones only and misses some. The sample contains under 150,000 clones, 55% to 60% of which appear only once. Noted treatment: oral pan-JAK inhibitor, 5-10 mg twice daily. Those with alopecia areata gave lesional scalp punch biopsies and peripheral blood. This entry comes from a study of CD8+ T cells in alopecia areata. Study-wide results and limits: Clonality was higher in lesional than normal scalp, especially in alopecia totalis/universalis. Many expanded lesional clones remained in scalp and blood on tofacitinib. There was only one nonresponder, so it was unclear how baseline CD8+ expansion relates to response.

From germline, CDR1 is SEHNR and CDR2 FQNEAQ (reference sequence). V was pared by 5 bases and J by 9 bases, with 12 bases of the junction left unmatched. The CDR3 contains 14 residues. The chain carries TRBV7-9 and TRBJ1-1; 7 bases are shared with TRBD1. This clonotype originated in a human donor with alopecia areata. The source was CD4+ T cells sorted from blood, collected at week 24, from a patient treated with tofacitinib. This CDR3 is CASSPNRTGNKAFF. In DNA form, the CDR3 reads TGTGCCAGCAGCCCGAACCGGACAGGAAATAAAGCTTTCTTT.